This TCR beta chain emerged from a study of cytomegalovirus exposure and HLA in healthy donors. Study-wide points: Altogether, more than 150 TCR beta chains were recorded as cytomegalovirus-associated. Roughly uniform sequencing depth across donors was assumed, possibly incorrectly. Accurate prediction of most subjects' HLA-A and HLA-B alleles from TCR beta sequences was reported. Earlier results showed most TCR beta V segments being productive about 87% or about 30% of the time.

This clone occurred a few times. Antigen: not known. It was with 60 Vbeta and 13 Jbeta primers that the PCR ran. Data came from immunoSEQ multiplex PCR; TCRdb stores just in-frame clones and leaves some out. Of 160,000 or so clones detected, 81% appear once; the ten largest clones hold approximately 13%. Germline trimming cut 3 bases from V and 9 bases from J; bases unmatched to any gene: 10. The CDR3 spans 16 residues. The germline gives CDR1 SQVTM, CDR2 ANQGSEA. This clonotype was obtained from a woman aged 45 to 65 in good health and CMV-seronegative. This sequence joins TRBV29-1 and TRBJ2-1; TRBD2 matches 14 bases. Material: PBMCs. CDR3 DNA sequence: TGCAGCGTTGATAAGGGACTAGCGGGGGCCTTGGGTGAGCAGTTCTTC. Translating it yields CSVDKGLAGALGEQFF.